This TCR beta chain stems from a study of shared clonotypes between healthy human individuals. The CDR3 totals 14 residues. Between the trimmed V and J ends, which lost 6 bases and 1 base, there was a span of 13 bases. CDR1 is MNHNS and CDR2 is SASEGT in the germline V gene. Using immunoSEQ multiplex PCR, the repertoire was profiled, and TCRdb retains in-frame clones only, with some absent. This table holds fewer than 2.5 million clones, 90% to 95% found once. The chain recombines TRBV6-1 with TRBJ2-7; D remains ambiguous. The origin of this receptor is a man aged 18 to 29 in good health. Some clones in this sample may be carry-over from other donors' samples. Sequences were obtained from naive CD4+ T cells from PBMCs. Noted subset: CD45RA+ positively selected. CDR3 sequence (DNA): TGTGCCAGCAGAAAGGTGGCAGTTTCCTACGAGCAGTACTTC. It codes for CASRKVAVSYEQYF.